A selection of T cell receptor beta chains follows, all from one sample in a study of blood T cell repertoires in COVID-19. Here immunoSEQ multiplex PCR was the method, and the copy in TCRdb shows in-frame clones only, minus some. The sample has over 200,000 clones, approximately 84% seen once. What was sequenced was PBMCs or T cells enriched from blood (not recorded which). These receptors all stem from a middle-aged man who had recovered from COVID-19. Each CDR3 is given with its conserved first and last residue. The D gene is left open where the match is weak. The size entry is marked missing in some rows and otherwise reads once, few, many or a size class.

clone_size: NA; d_call: NA; j_call: TRBJ2-7; v_call: TRBV30; cdr3_nt: TGTGCCTGGAGTGTAATGACGGGCGAGCAGTACTTC; cdr3_aa: CAWSVMTGEQYF
clone_size: NA; d_call: NA; j_call: TRBJ2-6; v_call: TRBV3-1/TRBV3-2; cdr3_nt: TGTGCCAGCAGCCACCGGACAGCCGGGGCCAACGTCCTGACTTTC; cdr3_aa: CASSHRTAGANVLTF
clone_size: once; d_call: TRBD1; j_call: TRBJ1-1; v_call: TRBV6-5; cdr3_nt: TGTGCCAGCAGTCCACTCGGGACAGTTAACACTGAAGCTTTCTTT; cdr3_aa: CASSPLGTVNTEAFF
clone_size: once; d_call: TRBD1; j_call: TRBJ1-1; v_call: TRBV6-5; cdr3_nt: TGTGCCAGCAGAGGGGACAGGGTCGTCGCTTTCTTT; cdr3_aa: CASRGDRVVAFF
clone_size: NA; d_call: TRBD2; j_call: TRBJ2-1; v_call: TRBV18; cdr3_nt: TGTGCCAGCTCACCACTTACGGGAGGGTCCTACAATGAGCAGTTCTTC; cdr3_aa: CASSPLTGGSYNEQFF
clone_size: NA; d_call: NA; j_call: TRBJ2-7; v_call: TRBV28; cdr3_nt: TGTGCCAGCAGTTTATCTGTCTCCTACGAGCAGTACTTC; cdr3_aa: CASSLSVSYEQYF
clone_size: once; d_call: TRBD1; j_call: TRBJ1-2; v_call: TRBV30; cdr3_nt: TGTGCCTGGAGTGTACAGGCAGGGGGGGGCTACACCTTC; cdr3_aa: CAWSVQAGGGYTF
clone_size: NA; d_call: NA; j_call: TRBJ1-5; v_call: TRBV2; cdr3_nt: TGTGCCAGCACTGAGGAGGACTATAGCAATCAGCCCCAGCATTTT; cdr3_aa: CASTEEDYSNQPQHF
clone_size: NA; d_call: NA; j_call: TRBJ1-1; v_call: TRBV19; cdr3_nt: TGTGCCAGTAGTATGACAGGTCCGAACACTGAAGCTTTCTTT; cdr3_aa: CASSMTGPNTEAFF
clone_size: NA; d_call: NA; j_call: TRBJ2-7; v_call: TRBV6-5; cdr3_nt: TGTGCCAGCACCGCCTGGCGGGAAATTACCTACGAGCAGTACTTC; cdr3_aa: CASTAWREITYEQYF
clone_size: NA; d_call: NA; j_call: TRBJ2-7; v_call: TRBV12-3/TRBV12-4; cdr3_nt: TGTGCCAGCAGAGAGACCTACGAGCAGTACTTC; cdr3_aa: CASRETYEQYF
clone_size: NA; d_call: NA; j_call: TRBJ1-2; v_call: TRBV21-1; cdr3_nt: TGTGCCAGCAGCAAAAGGCCAGGGGTGATAATCGCCTATGGCTACACCTTC; cdr3_aa: CASSKRPGVIIAYGYTF
clone_size: NA; d_call: TRBD1; j_call: TRBJ1-4; v_call: TRBV3-1/TRBV3-2; cdr3_nt: TGTGCCAGCAGTTACAGGGGATATAATGAAAAACTGTTTTTT; cdr3_aa: CASSYRGYNEKLFF
clone_size: NA; d_call: NA; j_call: TRBJ1-1; v_call: TRBV4-2; cdr3_nt: TGTGCCAGCAGCCAAGAGGAGGCCCCCTGGAACACTGAAGCTTTCTTT; cdr3_aa: CASSQEEAPWNTEAFF
clone_size: NA; d_call: NA; j_call: TRBJ2-3; v_call: TRBV21-1; cdr3_nt: TGTGCCAGCCCCGAGGGCAGGTGCACAGATACGCAGTATTTT; cdr3_aa: CASPEGRCTDTQYF
clone_size: once; d_call: NA; j_call: TRBJ1-2; v_call: TRBV7-2; cdr3_nt: TGTGCCAGCAGCGCGAGAGAGGGGAGGACTGACTATGGCTACACCTTC; cdr3_aa: CASSAREGRTDYGYTF
clone_size: NA; d_call: TRBD1; j_call: TRBJ2-3; v_call: TRBV9; cdr3_nt: TGTGCCAGCAGCGCCTACAGGGGCTTCGCAGATACGCAGTATTTT; cdr3_aa: CASSAYRGFADTQYF
clone_size: NA; d_call: TRBD1; j_call: TRBJ2-7; v_call: TRBV15; cdr3_nt: TGTGCCACCAGCAGAGTCACAGGGGGCAGCGACGAGCAGTACTTC; cdr3_aa: CATSRVTGGSDEQYF
clone_size: NA; d_call: TRBD1; j_call: TRBJ1-2; v_call: TRBV25-1; cdr3_nt: TGTGCCAGCAGTTCGACCTCCGAGACAGGGTCAAACTATGGCTACACCTTC; cdr3_aa: CASSSTSETGSNYGYTF
clone_size: NA; d_call: TRBD1; j_call: TRBJ1-1; v_call: TRBV18; cdr3_nt: TGTGCCAGCGTCACAGGGGTAACGAACACTGAAGCTTTCTTT; cdr3_aa: CASVTGVTNTEAFF
clone_size: NA; d_call: NA; j_call: TRBJ1-1; v_call: TRBV30; cdr3_nt: TGTGCCTGGAATAGACAATCTGAAGCTTTCTTT; cdr3_aa: CAWNRQSEAFF
clone_size: NA; d_call: NA; j_call: TRBJ1-4; v_call: TRBV28; cdr3_nt: TGTGCCAGCAGTTTGGCAGGGGCGTTTTTGGAAAAACTGTTTTTT; cdr3_aa: CASSLAGAFLEKLFF
clone_size: NA; d_call: NA; j_call: TRBJ1-2; v_call: TRBV5-4; cdr3_nt: TGTGCCAGCAGCTCAATGGAGGAAGGCTACACCTTC; cdr3_aa: CASSSMEEGYTF
clone_size: NA; d_call: NA; j_call: TRBJ2-5; v_call: TRBV5-6; cdr3_nt: TGTGCCAGCAGCTTGGACAGGGTGAACCAAGAGACCCAGTACTTC; cdr3_aa: CASSLDRVNQETQYF
clone_size: NA; d_call: NA; j_call: TRBJ2-3; v_call: TRBV5-1; cdr3_nt: TGCGCCAGCAGCCCCAGACAGTTTTCTAGCACAGATACGCAGTATTTT; cdr3_aa: CASSPRQFSSTDTQYF
clone_size: NA; d_call: TRBD2; j_call: TRBJ2-1; v_call: TRBV5-5; cdr3_nt: TGTGCCAGCAGCTTGCTACCCGGGGGGTTACCTAGCTCCTACAATGAGCAGTTCTTC; cdr3_aa: CASSLLPGGLPSSYNEQFF
clone_size: NA; d_call: NA; j_call: TRBJ2-4; v_call: TRBV9; cdr3_nt: TGTGCCAGCAGCCCGGGTGGGAGGAACATTCAGTACTTC; cdr3_aa: CASSPGGRNIQYF
clone_size: once; d_call: TRBD1; j_call: TRBJ1-2; v_call: TRBV4-1; cdr3_nt: TGCGCCAGCAGCCAAGAACGGAGCCGGGACAGGAGATATGGCTACACCTTC; cdr3_aa: CASSQERSRDRRYGYTF
clone_size: NA; d_call: NA; j_call: TRBJ1-1; v_call: TRBV28; cdr3_nt: TGTGCCAGCAGTTTGTGGCAGGGGAACACTGAAGCTTTCTTT; cdr3_aa: CASSLWQGNTEAFF
clone_size: NA; d_call: NA; j_call: TRBJ1-6; v_call: TRBV6-5; cdr3_nt: TGTGCCAGCAGTCTACAGGGCTTAGAATCACCCCTCCACTTT; cdr3_aa: CASSLQGLESPLHF
clone_size: NA; d_call: NA; j_call: TRBJ2-7; v_call: TRBV9; cdr3_nt: TGTGCCAGCAGCGTAGCAGGGACACAGAGCTCCTACGAGCAGTACTTC; cdr3_aa: CASSVAGTQSSYEQYF
clone_size: NA; d_call: TRBD1; j_call: TRBJ2-7; v_call: TRBV30; cdr3_nt: TGTGCCTGGAGTAAGGGGGCATCGCACTACGAGCAGTACTTC; cdr3_aa: CAWSKGASHYEQYF
clone_size: NA; d_call: NA; j_call: TRBJ1-4; v_call: TRBV3-1/TRBV3-2; cdr3_nt: TGTGCCAGCAGCCTAACAGGGAAGGGGAATGAAAAACTGTTTTTT; cdr3_aa: CASSLTGKGNEKLFF
clone_size: NA; d_call: TRBD1; j_call: TRBJ1-6; v_call: TRBV2; cdr3_nt: TGTGCCAGGGCGGGGGACAGGGGTAATTCACCCCTCCACTTT; cdr3_aa: CARAGDRGNSPLHF
clone_size: NA; d_call: NA; j_call: TRBJ1-5; v_call: TRBV6-2/TRBV6-3; cdr3_nt: TGTGCCAGCAGTTACGGGCAGGGAGGTCAGCCCCAGCATTTT; cdr3_aa: CASSYGQGGQPQHF
clone_size: NA; d_call: NA; j_call: TRBJ2-5; v_call: TRBV7-3; cdr3_nt: TGTGCCAGCAGCCCCAGGCGAGGGGAGACCCAGTACTTC; cdr3_aa: CASSPRRGETQYF
clone_size: NA; d_call: TRBD1; j_call: TRBJ1-4; v_call: TRBV9; cdr3_nt: TGTGCCAGCAGCGGAGGGACAGGGGAGGGAGAAAAACTGTTTTTT; cdr3_aa: CASSGGTGEGEKLFF
clone_size: NA; d_call: NA; j_call: TRBJ2-2; v_call: TRBV5-1; cdr3_nt: TGCGCCAGCAGCTCGTATAAAACAGGAGTGAACACCGGGGAGCTGTTTTTT; cdr3_aa: CASSSYKTGVNTGELFF
clone_size: NA; d_call: TRBD1; j_call: TRBJ1-1; v_call: TRBV5-1; cdr3_nt: TGCGCCAGCAGCTTGTCGACAGGGATGACTGAAGCTTTCTTT; cdr3_aa: CASSLSTGMTEAFF
clone_size: NA; d_call: TRBD1; j_call: TRBJ1-2; v_call: TRBV5-4; cdr3_nt: TGTGCCAGCAGCGCCGGGACAGCCCTTTATGGCTACACCTTC; cdr3_aa: CASSAGTALYGYTF
clone_size: NA; d_call: TRBD2; j_call: TRBJ2-3; v_call: TRBV7-2; cdr3_nt: TGTGCCAGCAGCCAGACTAGCGGATCTAGCACAGATACGCAGTATTTT; cdr3_aa: CASSQTSGSSTDTQYF
clone_size: NA; d_call: TRBD1; j_call: TRBJ2-7; v_call: TRBV4-1; cdr3_nt: TGCGCCAGCAGCCAGAGTACCGGGACAGGGGATTGCGAGCAGTACTTC; cdr3_aa: CASSQSTGTGDCEQYF